These 21 T cell receptor beta chains were sequenced from one sample in a study of TIL therapy for anti-PD-1-resistant metastatic lung cancer (dated by TCRdb to the early 2020s). This sample's time point label indicates: pre-treatment sample, taken before nivolumab and TIL therapy. The immunoSEQ v3 hsTCRB kit was used to amplify TCR beta CDR3 regions from genomic DNA through bias-controlled multiplex PCR. The source is immuneACCESS, and TCRdb retained only in-frame sequences with V and J called. Part of the clones is not carried over; for the studies checked, unresolved V genes explain less than half of this, and the remainder is unexplained. In all, the sample holds about 36,000 clones, and less than 85% of those were seen once. The ten largest make up about 5.7% of the sample. This material consisted of blood, taken at baseline. These receptors came from a person aged 25 to 79 with non-small cell lung cancer.

This clone was recorded a few times. The rearrangement links TRBV10-3 to TRBJ2-7; 7 nucleotides line up with TRBD1. This CDR3 has 13 residues. V gave up 6 bases and J gave up 7 bases; unmatched junction bases: 9. Germline values: CDR1 ENHRY, CDR2 SYGVKD. The CDR3 bases are TGTGCCATCAGCCAAGGGGGCGAGGGGGAGCAGTACTTC. It is translated as CAISQGGEGEQYF.

This clone was picked up a small number of times. V and J are TRBV2 and TRBJ1-1; the D is unclear. The CDR3 runs 12 residues. Trimming stripped 7 bases from V and 7 bases from J, with 13 bases between. Germline-derived CDR1 and CDR2 are SNHLY and FYNNEI. Here the CDR3 reads CASNGPDREAFF. The CDR3 DNA follows: TGTGCCAGCAACGGCCCGGACCGTGAAGCTTTCTTT.

The CDR3 is CASSQEARGASYEQYF. CDR3 bases: TGCGCCAGCAGCCAAGAGGCGCGGGGGGCGTCCTACGAGCAGTACTTC. The J gene is TRBJ2-7, the V gene TRBV4-3; 8 positions agree with TRBD2. CDR3 length equals 16 residues. V shed 0 bases and J 1 base; nucleotides not matched to a gene: 5. CDR1 LGHNA and CDR2 YSLEER come from the germline V gene.

This chain uses TRBV9 with TRBJ2-7, with no clear D. CDR3 length: 13 residues. The germline V gene encodes CDR1 SGDLS and CDR2 YYNGEE. V shed 0 bases and J shed 6 bases, with 10 bases lying between them. The CDR3: CASSVGGSLEQYF. CDR3 bases: TGTGCCAGCAGCGTAGGAGGTAGTCTCGAGCAGTACTTC.

This chain connects TRBV27 to TRBJ2-2; D may be TRBD2 (7 bases). This CDR3 comprises 16 residues. CDR1 MNHEY and CDR2 SMNVEV come from the germline V gene (reference sequence). The V and J ends lost 2 bases and 1 base respectively, with 11 bases between them. This CDR3 reads CASSLVGGLNTGELFF. DNA for the CDR3: TGTGCCAGCAGTTTAGTCGGGGGGCTGAACACCGGGGAGCTGTTTTTT.

The rearrangement links TRBV20-1 to TRBJ2-3; no firm D call. Germline V gene lookup returns CDR1 DFQATT and CDR2 SNEGSKA (reference sequence). The CDR3 has 10 residues. V dropped 3 bases and J dropped 14 bases, with 12 bases sitting between them. The DNA for the CDR3 is TGCAGTGCTAGCCCCTCTGCTACGTATTTT. This sequence encodes CSASPSATYF.

This rearrangement joins TRBV11-1 to TRBJ2-5, with D possibly being TRBD2 (5 bases). CDR3 length equals 15 residues. Trimming shortened V by 3 bases and J by 0 bases, and 11 bases separated the two germline ends. Germline CDR1 SGHAT, CDR2 FQDESV (reference sequence). Written as DNA, the CDR3 is TGTGCCAGCAGCTTCTGGCGGGTACACCAAGAGACCCAGTACTTC. This sequence encodes CASSFWRVHQETQYF. The whole variable domain, filled in from reference TRBV11-1 and TRBJ2-5, reads EAEVAQSPRYKITEKSQAVAFWCDPISGHATLYWYRQILGQGPELLVQFQDESVVDDSQLPKDRFSAERLKGVDSTLKIQPAELGDSAMYLCASSFWRVHQETQYFGPGTRLLVL.

This chain uses TRBV5-4 with TRBJ2-3; unclear D gene. The germline gives CDR1 SGHNT, CDR2 YYREEE (reference sequence). The CDR3 totals 15 residues. The ends were cut back, 0 bases at V and 0 bases at J, with 8 bases in the middle. The CDR3 DNA reads TGTGCCAGCAGCTTGGGACTTCTTAGCACAGATACGCAGTATTTT. Translated, it gives CASSLGLLSTDTQYF.

This rearrangement joins TRBV5-1 to TRBJ2-1; D may be TRBD2 (6 bases). Trimming removed 2 bases from V and 6 bases from J, with 12 bases in between. This CDR3 region has 14 residues. Germline CDR1 SGHRS, CDR2 YFSETQ. The CDR3 spells CASSFLRDSNEQFF. Here the CDR3 DNA reads TGCGCCAGCAGCTTCTTACGGGACTCCAATGAGCAGTTCTTC.

CDR3 sequence: CASSLARGLEQETQYF. DNA of the CDR3: TGTGCCAGCAGCTTAGCACGTGGCTTGGAACAAGAGACCCAGTACTTC. V gene TRBV7-8 combines with J gene TRBJ2-5, with D uncertain. Trimming stripped 0 bases from V and 2 bases from J, with 13 bases between. This CDR3 has 16 amino acids. Per germline, CDR1 SGHVS and CDR2 FQNEAQ.

The chain uses TRBV10-3 and TRBJ1-1, with D tentatively TRBD1 (5 bases). CDR3 length equals 16 residues. CDR1 and CDR2 (germline): ENHRY, SYGVKD. Deletions cut 2 bases from V and 3 bases from J, with 16 bases between. CDR3 in amino acids: CAISEPKLGTYTEAFF. In DNA form, the CDR3 reads TGTGCCATCAGTGAGCCAAAGTTAGGGACCTACACTGAAGCTTTCTTT.

The chain joins TRBV7-3 to TRBJ1-1, with D hard to call. This CDR3 contains 16 residues. The V gene lost 2 bases and the J gene lost 3 bases, with 16 bases spanning the gap. Germline CDR1 and CDR2: SGHTA and FQGTGA. CDR3 nucleotide sequence: TGTGCCAGCAGCTTACATGGTCTGGGTGTTGACACTGAAGCTTTCTTT. Its protein product is CASSLHGLGVDTEAFF. The full variable domain, its missing parts supplied by reference TRBV7-3 and TRBJ1-1, is GAGVSQTPSNKVTEKGKYVELRCDPISGHTALYWYRQSLGQGPEFLIYFQGTGAADDSGLPNDRFFAVRPEGSVSTLKIQRTERGDSAVYLCASSLHGLGVDTEAFFGQGTRLTVV.

The J gene is TRBJ1-5, the V gene TRBV19, with D possibly matching TRBD1 (5 bases). This CDR3 region has 14 residues. V gave up 6 bases and J gave up 5 bases, with 14 bases separating them. Germline assignment: CDR1 LNHDA and CDR2 SQIVND (reference sequence). The CDR3 DNA reads as TGTGCCAGTAGAAGATGGGACGGTGATCAGCCCCAGCATTTT. Translating it yields CASRRWDGDQPQHF.

The chain couples TRBV5-4 to TRBJ2-7; tentatively, D is TRBD1 (6 bases). V lost 5 bases and J lost 3, with 12 bases in between. CDR1 SGHNT and CDR2 YYREEE come from the germline V gene (reference sequence). The CDR3 loop spans 13 amino acids. In DNA form, the CDR3 reads TGTGCCAGCAGTAGGGACATATTCTACGAGCAGTACTTC. Protein sequence: CASSRDIFYEQYF. The complete variable domain, with remaining parts taken from reference TRBV5-4 and TRBJ2-7, reads ETGVTQSPTHLIKTRGQQVTLRCSSQSGHNTVSWYQQALGQGPQFIFQYYREEENGRGNFPPRFSGLQFPNYSSELNVNALELDDSALYLCASSRDIFYEQYFGPGTRLTVT.

The rearrangement joins TRBV6-6 to TRBJ1-5, with 8 nucleotides matching TRBD1. Germline-derived CDR1 and CDR2 are MNHNY and SVGAGI (reference sequence). This CDR3 has 15 amino acids. V lost 2 bases to trimming and J lost 4 bases; unmatched junction nucleotides: 4. The DNA of the CDR3 is TGTGCCAGCAGTTACAACAGGGGGGGGAATCAGCCCCAGCATTTT. Translated, it gives CASSYNRGGNQPQHF.

V is TRBV7-8 and J is TRBJ2-7; 10 nucleotides agree with TRBD2. The CDR3 runs to 17 residues. CDR1 and CDR2 (germline): SGHVS, FQNEAQ. V lost 1 base to trimming and J lost 0 bases; unmatched junction nucleotides: 6. The CDR3 reads CASSLDSGTSASYEQYF. Written as DNA, the CDR3 is TGTGCCAGCAGCTTAGACAGTGGGACTAGCGCCTCCTACGAGCAGTACTTC. The full variable domain, its missing parts supplied by reference TRBV7-8 and TRBJ2-7, is GAGVSQSPRYKVAKRGQDVALRCDPISGHVSLFWYQQALGQGPEFLTYFQNEAQLDKSGLPSDRFFAERPEGSVSTLKIQRTQQEDSAVYLCASSLDSGTSASYEQYFGPGTRLTVT.

Turning to this clone: A read error may produce the germline difference seen at one junction end. J is TRBJ2-7 and V is TRBV20-1; D gene uncertain. Germline lookup yields CDR1 DFQATT and CDR2 SNEGSKA (reference sequence). CDR3 size: 10 residues. The CDR3 spells CSARDYEQYF. The CDR3 DNA sequence: TGCAGCGCTAGGGACTACGAGCAGTACTTC.

The rearrangement links TRBV6-1 to TRBJ2-1; TRBD1 matches at 7 bases. Per germline, CDR1 MNHNS and CDR2 SASEGT. The CDR3 consists of 15 residues. The V gene end was trimmed by 7 bases and the J gene end by 3 bases; junction bases not matched to a gene: 9. The CDR3 loop is CASTKGRTGYNEQFF. The CDR3 DNA reads TGTGCCAGCACTAAAGGCCGGACAGGCTACAATGAGCAGTTCTTC.

This clone came up once. The gene calls are TRBV7-8 and TRBJ2-1; 7 bases fit TRBD2. After removal of 5 bases from V and 3 bases from J, the junction contained 10 bases not matched to a gene. CDR3 length: 16 amino acids. Germline CDR1 and CDR2: SGHVS and FQNEAQ. The CDR3 region has the DNA TGTGCCAGCAGCCGCCTAAGCGGGATCTTCTACAATGAGCAGTTCTTC. This encodes CASSRLSGIFYNEQFF.

The genes are TRBV9 and TRBJ2-3; 7 nucleotides match TRBD1. The CDR3 consists of 17 residues. Trimming at V came to 0 bases and at J to 0 bases, leaving 7 bases not matched to a gene. Germline V CDR1 and CDR2: SGDLS, YYNGEE. The CDR3 DNA is TGTGCCAGCAGCGTAGAGGGGACAGTTACTAGCACAGATACGCAGTATTTT. This gives the protein CASSVEGTVTSTDTQYF. The full variable domain, its missing parts supplied by reference TRBV9 and TRBJ2-3, is DSGVTQTPKHLITATGQRVTLRCSPRSGDLSVYWYQQSLDQGLQFLIQYYNGEERAKGNILERFSAQQFPDLHSELNLSSLELGDSALYFCASSVEGTVTSTDTQYFGPGTRLTVL.

The genes are TRBV11-2 and TRBJ1-1; 8 bases agree with TRBD1. The CDR3 runs to 15 residues. V dropped 4 bases and J dropped 7; count of bases not matched to a gene: 11. CDR1 SGHAT and CDR2 FQNNGV come from the germline V gene. The CDR3 bases are TGTGCCAGCAGCTACGGGACAGGCCTGGTGGATGAAGCTTTCTTT. Its translation is CASSYGTGLVDEAFF. The full variable domain, completed using reference TRBV11-2 and TRBJ1-1, is EAGVAQSPRYKIIEKRQSVAFWCNPISGHATLYWYQQILGQGPKLLIQFQNNGVVDDSQLPKDRFSAERLKGVDSTLKIQPAKLEDSAVYLCASSYGTGLVDEAFFGQGTRLTVV.